The 10 T cell receptor beta chains below all came from one sample that was sequenced in a study of blood T cell repertoires in COVID-19. Profiling relied on immunoSEQ multiplex PCR, and the TCRdb table lists in-frame clones only, not all of them. The table shows roughly 55,000 clones, with over 75% occurring only once. Source material: peripheral blood. These receptors were obtained from a man aged 50 to 59 with active COVID-19.

The chain is built from TRBV5-4 and TRBJ2-3, with 7 bases fitting TRBD2. Germline CDR1 and CDR2: SGHNT and YYREEE (reference sequence). The CDR3 totals 16 residues. Germline trimming cut 3 bases from V and 1 base from J; bases unmatched to any gene: 8. CDR3 nucleotide sequence: TGTGCCAGCAGCTGGGAGCGGGGTGGCGGCACAGATACGCAGTATTTT. Translation: CASSWERGGGTDTQYF.

The chain joins TRBV7-9 to TRBJ1-1; no clear D gene. Trimming left V 0 bases short and J 1 base short, with 9 bases between. Germline V gives CDR1 SEHNR, CDR2 FQNEAQ (reference sequence). This CDR3 has 15 residues. In nucleotides, the CDR3 is TGTGCCAGCAGCTTAGCGGGAGCGGGGAACACTGAAGCTTTCTTT. Its translation: CASSLAGAGNTEAFF.

The chain carries TRBV12-5 and TRBJ2-3; D perhaps matches TRBD2 (6 bases). Trimming removed 1 base at V and 6 bases at J, with 17 bases between. This CDR3 region has 16 residues. The germline CDR1 and CDR2 sequences are LGHNT and FRNRAP. The CDR3 nucleotides read TGTGCTAGTGGTTTGGGAGGACTATCGGGAGCCGATACGCAGTATTTT. Translated, it gives CASGLGGLSGADTQYF.

The chain has TRBV6-5 and TRBJ1-1; 8 bases align to TRBD1. The V gene's germline CDR1 is MNHEY and CDR2 SVGAGI. The CDR3 runs to 14 residues. Losses at the gene ends were 1 base for V and 8 bases for J; bases not matched to a gene: 6. CDR3 sequence reads: CASSYYSGQGEAFF. CDR3 bases: TGTGCCAGCAGTTACTACTCAGGACAGGGAGAAGCTTTCTTT.

The chain is built from TRBV18 and TRBJ2-1, with 9 positions matching TRBD2. V lost 3 bases and J lost 6; bases outside the gene matches: 9. Germline V gene sequence: CDR1 KGHSH, CDR2 LQKENI. The CDR3 has 16 amino acids. The CDR3 reads CASSPPGGRVLNEQFF. CDR3 DNA sequence: TGTGCCAGCTCACCCCCTGGCGGGAGGGTCCTCAATGAGCAGTTCTTC.

The chain couples TRBV4-2 to TRBJ2-2, with 7 nucleotides matching TRBD1. V was pared by 1 base and J by 3 bases, with 2 bases of the junction left unmatched. Germline V gene sequence: CDR1 LGHNA, CDR2 YNFKEQ. CDR3 length: 15 amino acids. CDR3 region: CASSQGDSYTGELFF. CDR3 DNA: TGTGCCAGCAGCCAAGGGGACAGTTACACCGGGGAGCTGTTTTTT.

The genes are TRBV12-3 or TRBV12-4 and TRBJ1-4; no reliable D call. This CDR3 has 11 residues. Trimming stripped 3 bases from V and 10 bases from J, with 6 bases between. The CDR3 region is CASSLEGKLFF. The DNA for the CDR3 is TGTGCCAGCAGTTTGGAGGGAAAACTGTTTTTT.

This chain joins TRBV5-1 and TRBJ1-5; no clear D gene. The CDR3 has 15 amino acids. Trimming shortened V by 3 bases and J by 1 base, and 11 bases separated the two germline ends. Per the germline V gene, CDR1 is SGHRS and CDR2 is YFSETQ. CDR3 DNA sequence: TGCGCCAGCAGCTCTGGCGCCGGGAGCAATCAGCCCCAGCATTTT. Translated: CASSSGAGSNQPQHF.

The chain links TRBV7-9 to TRBJ1-2; TRBD1 might be the D (5 bases). V was shortened by 6 bases and J by 0 bases, with 11 bases between the two germline ends. Germline CDR1 and CDR2: SEHNR and FQNEAQ (reference sequence). CDR3 size: 14 residues. CDR3 amino acids: CASSLETANYGYTF. For the CDR3, the DNA is TGTGCCAGCAGTCTAGAGACAGCTAACTATGGCTACACCTTC.

The rearrangement links TRBV4-1 to TRBJ2-7; 9 positions match TRBD2. This CDR3 is built from 16 residues. Trimming took 4 bases from V and 1 from J; bases not matched to a gene: 8. Germline values: CDR1 MGHRA, CDR2 YSYEKL. The chain's CDR3 is CASSRGSGGSSYEQYF. Written as DNA, the CDR3 is TGCGCCAGCAGCCGCGGGAGCGGGGGGAGTTCCTACGAGCAGTACTTC.